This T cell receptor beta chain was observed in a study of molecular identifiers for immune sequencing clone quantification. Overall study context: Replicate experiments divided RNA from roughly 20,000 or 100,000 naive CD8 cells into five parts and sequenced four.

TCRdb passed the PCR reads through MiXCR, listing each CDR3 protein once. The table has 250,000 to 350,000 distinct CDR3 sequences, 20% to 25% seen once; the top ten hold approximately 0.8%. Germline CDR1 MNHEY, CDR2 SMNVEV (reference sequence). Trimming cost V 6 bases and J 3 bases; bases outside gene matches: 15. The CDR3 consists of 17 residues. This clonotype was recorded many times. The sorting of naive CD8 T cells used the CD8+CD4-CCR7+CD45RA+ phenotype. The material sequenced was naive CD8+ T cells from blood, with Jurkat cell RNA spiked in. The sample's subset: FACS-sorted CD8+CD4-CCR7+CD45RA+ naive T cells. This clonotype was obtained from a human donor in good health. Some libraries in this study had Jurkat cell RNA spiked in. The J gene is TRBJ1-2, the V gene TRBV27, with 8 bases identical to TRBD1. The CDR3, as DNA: TGTGCCAGCAGGCCCGGACAGGGTTTCTCACCTTACTATGGCTACACCTTC. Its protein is CASRPGQGFSPYYGYTF.